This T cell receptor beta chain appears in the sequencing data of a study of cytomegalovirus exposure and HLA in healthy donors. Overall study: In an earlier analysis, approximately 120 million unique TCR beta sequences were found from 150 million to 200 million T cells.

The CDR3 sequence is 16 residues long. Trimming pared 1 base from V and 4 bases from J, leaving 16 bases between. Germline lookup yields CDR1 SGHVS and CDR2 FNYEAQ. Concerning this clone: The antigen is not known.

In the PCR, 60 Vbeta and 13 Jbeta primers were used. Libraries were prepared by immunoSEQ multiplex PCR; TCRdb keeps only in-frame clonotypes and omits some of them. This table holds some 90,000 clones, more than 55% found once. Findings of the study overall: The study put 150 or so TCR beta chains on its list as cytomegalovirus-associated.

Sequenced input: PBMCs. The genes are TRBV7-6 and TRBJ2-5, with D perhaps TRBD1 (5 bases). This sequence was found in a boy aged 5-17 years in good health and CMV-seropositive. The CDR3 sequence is CASSLGQGRSPETQYF. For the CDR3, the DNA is TGTGCCAGCAGCTTAGGGCAGGGAAGATCTCCAGAGACCCAGTACTTC.